This T cell receptor (beta chain) was sequenced for a study of read filtering for tumor transcriptome and immune sequencing. Overall study findings and caveats: In IR-seq, single-read clonotypes were roughly 80% of clonotypes but approximately 4% of reads.

This clonotype appeared many times. Its antigen is not known. V was pared by 0 bases and J by 0 bases, with 9 bases between. Germline V lookup: CDR1 MGHRA, CDR2 YSYEKL. This CDR3 contains 16 residues. Molecular barcoded adaptors covering alpha/delta and beta/gamma chains were used on around 400 ng RNA. TCRdb used MiXCR to reprocess the reads, holding one entry per CDR3 protein. Of some 140,000 distinct CDR3 sequences listed, roughly an eighth were seen once; the top ten hold under 9%. The chain uses TRBV4-1 and TRBJ2-1; possible D gene TRBD2, 5 bases. This receptor was obtained from a donor at least 40 years old with multiple myeloma. Sample: a population of CD138-negative cells sorted from bone marrow. The CDR3 protein is CASSQEGEDSYNEQFF. CDR3 DNA: TGCGCCAGCAGCCAAGAGGGAGAGGACTCCTACAATGAGCAGTTCTTC.